This T cell receptor beta chain is drawn from a study of molecular identifiers for immune sequencing clone quantification (dated by TCRdb to 2017 to 2018). Study-wide context: For a replicate experiment, RNA from around 20,000 or 100,000 naive CD8 T cells was divided into five aliquots, of which four were sequenced. The study was a methods study using CD8 T cells to benchmark molecular-identifier clustering-based TCR repertoire sequencing (MIDCIRS) and TCR RNA copy counting. Points the paper makes about the study in general: Highly expanded clone sizes could be underestimated if identical TCR molecules share a barcode. Spiked-in Jurkat TCR RNA equal to a single cell's worth was reported to be detectable even within one million naive CD8 T cells. Spiked-in Jurkat TCR RNA (approximately 10 copies' worth), which is not part of the donor repertoire, was contained in the naive libraries. Without barcode sub-clustering, chimeric consensus sequences inflated TCR diversity; chimeras reached as high as 47%. In CMV-specific effector cells, over 98% of molecules were held by clones above 20 RNA copies, whereas under 1% of molecules were held by such clones in naive cells. Modeling gave about three recovered TCR RNA copies per cell versus 7.5 to 10 by digital PCR, implying about 30% capture efficiency.

Library preparation used PCR. For sequencing, an Illumina HiSeq 4000 was employed. Bulk TCR libraries were made following a previously described method, with the TCR primers given in Table S5. Purification of total RNA was performed with the Qiagen AllPrep DNA/RNA kit. Before any analysis, reads coming from multiple sequencing runs of the same library were combined into one pool. On the study's bioinformatics: Reads were retained only if the reads had an exact TCR constant sequence, and the retained reads were trimmed to 150 nt and grouped according to their 12-nt molecular barcodes. Within each barcode group, reads were sub-clustered at a 15% Levenshtein threshold, and quality-weighted consensus sequences were built per RNA molecule. Non-functional sequences were filtered out, along with any lower-count sequence sitting one edit away from another sequence. Barcode sub-clusters with fewer than 20% of the maximum read count were removed, based on fitting two negative binomial distributions. Starting from the raw public reads, TCRdb applied fastp trimming at Q25, assembled clones with MiXCR and retained in-frame beta chains. When rows share a CDR3 protein, they turn into one entry using the most common DNA and genes. TCRdb assigned the V and J calls; the authors' analysis was not used. This sample holds hundreds of thousands of distinct CDR3 sequences; about a fifth were observed only once. The ten largest account for under 0.95% of the sample.

V is pared back by 0 bases and J by 0 bases, with 9 bases lying between the germline termini. CDR1 is given as LGHNA and CDR2 as YSLEER, both from the germline V gene. From the cysteine up to the phenylalanine, the CDR3 has a length of 16 residues. Only CDR3 DNA remains: 48 bases, in frame from the first base. Naive CD8 T cell libraries were made from around 18,000 to 910,000 sorted cells using 10%, 30% or 50% of purified RNA. Naive CD8 T cells, defined as CD8+CD4-CCR7+CD45RA+, were FACS-sorted into RLT Plus buffer on a BD FACSAria II. Roughly 10 TCR copies' worth of Jurkat RNA were spiked into roughly 18,000-1,000,000 naive CD8 T cell samples to test detection sensitivity. Enrichment of CD8 T cells was performed with RosetteSep CD8+ T Cell Enrichment Cocktail and Ficoll-Paque, after which ACK red cell lysis was carried out. This clonotype was seen repeatedly, ten times or more. The specificity of this receptor is unknown. No base quality values were provided; no much bigger clone lies one nucleotide off.

The chain is made from TRBV4-3 and TRBJ1-3; the D gene is possibly TRBD1, with 5 bases matching. Sequencing input: naive CD8+ T cells from blood, with Jurkat cell RNA spiked in. The sample's cell subset or site, from its label and the paper: FACS-sorted CD8+CD4-CCR7+CD45RA+ naive T cells. The clonotype was recovered from a human donor in good health. Some libraries in this study had Jurkat cell RNA spiked in. CDR3 sequence: CASSQDGATSGNTIYF. Here is the DNA: TGCGCCAGCAGCCAAGATGGGGCGACCTCTGGAAACACCATATATTTT.